This T cell receptor (beta chain) was sequenced in a study of T cell responses to AZD1222 COVID-19 vaccine. General study findings and limits: Repertoires in all cases were sampled only once the peak T cell response had passed.

The CDR3 has 16 residues. Germline CDR1 MGHRA, CDR2 YSYEKL. Trimming stripped 2 bases from V and 1 base from J, with 13 bases between. Clones were read by immunoSEQ multiplex PCR, and TCRdb kept only the in-frame ones, dropping some. Of over 110,000 clones listed, about 92% are singletons. As regards this clone: Its antigen is not known.

The chain joins TRBV4-1 to TRBJ2-3; D is unresolved. The clonotype originates from an adult in good health. Sequenced here: peripheral blood, sampled on day 0 of AZD1222 vaccination. CDR3 sequence: CASSQLGSGGTDTQYF. CDR3 DNA: TGCGCCAGCAGCCAATTGGGGTCCGGAGGCACAGATACGCAGTATTTT.